This TCR beta chain was sequenced for a study of T cells in Graves' hyperthyroidism and ophthalmopathy (dated by TCRdb to between 2018 and 2020). A note on the overall study: Peripheral blood samples were taken at the time of initial diagnosis, prior to any treatment. A discovery cohort of approximately 100 patients, 43 with Graves' ophthalmopathy and roughly 59 with stable Graves' hyperthyroidism, was used to find distinguishing TCR V-J signatures. An independent validation cohort of around 19 hyperthyroidism patients and some 15 patients who later progressed to ophthalmopathy tested prospective prediction of ophthalmopathy. The 100 discovery patients were divided at random into training and test sets in a 7:3 ratio. In roughly six Graves' hyperthyroidism patients, the study also compared T-cell repertoires from thyroid tissue with T-cell repertoires from blood. Once sampling was done, hyperthyroidism patients were given methimazole at a starting dose of 30 mg daily, whereas ophthalmopathy patients were given high-dose intravenous methylprednisolone. The paper reports TCR Vbeta CDR3 sequencing of fewer than 150 peripheral blood samples: around 45 ophthalmopathy, fewer than 80 hyperthyroidism and around 17 progressor patients.

The TCR beta CDR3 regions were amplified from RNA transcripts. The first round of RT-PCR for the TCR CDR3 was performed with the HTBI primer set and the Qiagen OneStep RT-PCR kit. Libraries were constructed in a second round of multiplex PCR, after which size selection and purification were performed. Libraries were sequenced paired-end with 100 bp reads on an Illumina HiSeq2000. In the source study's methods: SOAPnuke was used to process the raw data, with reads discarded if the reads contained adapters or uncalled bases, had a mean Phred below 15, or lacked an exact constant-primer or identifier match. COPE v1.2.5 was used to merge high-quality paired reads, and clonotypes were defined as unique nucleotide sequences. MiTCR v1.1 was used to align the clonotypes against IMGT TRBV, TRBD and TRBJ reference segments. The analysis included only V-J combinations with a frequency above 0.0001, which together covered around 99% of the repertoires. The TCS score was defined as F50 (clonal expansion) divided by E x V (chaos), with BLOSUM62-based TCRdist calculated between CDR3 peptides within each V-J. Welch's t-statistics and random forest reduced 514 V-J features to 10 to 15, which were used in a naive Bayes classifier (R e1071). TCRdb reanalyzed the raw reads on its own, using fastp at Q25 for trimming and MiXCR for clone calling, and kept in-frame beta chains. One record per CDR3 amino acid sequence lists the most common genes and DNA. The V and J calls, along with clone size, are taken from TCRdb and not from the paper's own processing. The sample has some 600,000 distinct CDR3 sequences on record, more than 11% of them singletons. The ten largest clones take up roughly 5.7% of the sample.

CDR1 and CDR2 (LNHDA, SQIVND) derive from the germline V gene (reference sequence). From cysteine to phenylalanine, the CDR3 is 15 amino acids long. Left in the record is the CDR3 DNA by itself, 45 bases read in frame from the first base. The V end loses 11 bases and the J end loses 3 bases, and a stretch of 22 bases separates them. Hyperthyroidism patients were newly diagnosed, with disease duration under 2 months, and aged 18 to 65 years. Exclusion was applied to patients with uncontrolled infections, other autoimmune diseases, pregnancy or lactation. Diagnoses were based on clinical symptoms, serum thyroxine and TRAb, thyroid ultrasound and orbital computed tomography. For progressor patients, blood was drawn at the first diagnosis of hyperthyroidism, before any ophthalmopathy symptoms had appeared. PBMCs were isolated from 7.5 to 10 ml of fresh peripheral blood by Ficoll-Paque density gradient centrifugation. Progressor patients were first diagnosed with Graves' hyperthyroidism and then developed ophthalmopathy during follow-up. Total RNA was extracted using Trizol reagent, and RNA quality was assessed on an Agilent 2100 Bioanalyzer.

On the study overall, not on this receptor specifically: Most expanded thyroid clonotypes (frequency above 0.001) were also detected in blood, suggesting blood repertoires may reflect thyroid immune responses. A model built on a 13 V-J signature distinguished ophthalmopathy from stable hyperthyroidism, reaching approximately 89% sensitivity and under 84% specificity in cross-validation and 80%/75% in testing. No statistical method was used to fix the sample size in advance, and group allocation was not hidden from the investigators. During validation, the model predicted progression to ophthalmopathy a median of about 6.5 months ahead of onset, with 70.59% sensitivity and around 73% specificity.

This clonotype was recorded a few times. Its specific antigen is unknown. Per-base qualities were not stored, and no clone one base away is much larger. The chain is assembled from TRBV19 and TRBJ2-5, with the D assignment possibly TRBD1 or TRBD2, given 6 matching bases for each. Sequenced input: blood. The TCR sequence derives from a woman aged 25 to 39 with Graves' hyperthyroidism that later progressed to Graves' ophthalmopathy. The CDR3 here reads CAGYRGLRGEETQYF. Here is the DNA: TGTGCCGGATATAGGGGCCTAAGGGGGGAAGAGACCCAGTACTTC.